This TCR beta chain was captured in a study of blood T cells in healthy people across ages. The length of the CDR3 is 14 residues. Germline lookup yields CDR1 SGHDN and CDR2 FVKESK. The germline V and J ends were trimmed by 4 bases and 0 bases, with 10 bases remaining between them. The authors ran a second PCR of roughly 6 to 12 cycles using a sample-barcoded 5' primer and a J-beta primer mix. A tag from a template-switch adaptor with 12 random nucleotides marked each cDNA molecule. No fewer than 3 million CDR3-containing paired-end reads came from each sample. Each CDR3 protein gets one entry after TCRdb re-called the 5' RACE reads with MiXCR. The sample consists of 850,000 to 950,000 distinct CDR3 sequences, under 30% of them appearing once. Study results and limitations: Diversity was estimated from one million T cells, and these estimates were considered underestimates.

This clonotype was observed a few times. Its antigen remains unidentified. Sample: blood. This receptor was obtained from a woman of 80 years or more in good health. The V call is TRBV14, the J call TRBJ2-7; no definite D call. CDR3 amino acids: CASSRTHSSYEQYF. The CDR3 DNA sequence: TGTGCCAGCAGCCGAACGCATAGCTCCTACGAGCAGTACTTC.